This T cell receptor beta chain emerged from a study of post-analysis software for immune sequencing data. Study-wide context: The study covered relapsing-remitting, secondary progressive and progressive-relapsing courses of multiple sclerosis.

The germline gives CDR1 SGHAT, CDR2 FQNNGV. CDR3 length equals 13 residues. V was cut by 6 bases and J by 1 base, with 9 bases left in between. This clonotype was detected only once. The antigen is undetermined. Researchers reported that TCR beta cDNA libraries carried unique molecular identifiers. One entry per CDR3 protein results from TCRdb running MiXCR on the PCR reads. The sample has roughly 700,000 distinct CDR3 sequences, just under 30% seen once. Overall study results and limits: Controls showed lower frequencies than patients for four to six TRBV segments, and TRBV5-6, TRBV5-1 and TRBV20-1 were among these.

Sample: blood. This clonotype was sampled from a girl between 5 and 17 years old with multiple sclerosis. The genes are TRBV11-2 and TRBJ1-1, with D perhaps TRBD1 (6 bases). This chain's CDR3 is CASRRDTNTEAFF. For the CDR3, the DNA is TGTGCCAGCAGAAGGGACACGAACACTGAAGCTTTCTTT.